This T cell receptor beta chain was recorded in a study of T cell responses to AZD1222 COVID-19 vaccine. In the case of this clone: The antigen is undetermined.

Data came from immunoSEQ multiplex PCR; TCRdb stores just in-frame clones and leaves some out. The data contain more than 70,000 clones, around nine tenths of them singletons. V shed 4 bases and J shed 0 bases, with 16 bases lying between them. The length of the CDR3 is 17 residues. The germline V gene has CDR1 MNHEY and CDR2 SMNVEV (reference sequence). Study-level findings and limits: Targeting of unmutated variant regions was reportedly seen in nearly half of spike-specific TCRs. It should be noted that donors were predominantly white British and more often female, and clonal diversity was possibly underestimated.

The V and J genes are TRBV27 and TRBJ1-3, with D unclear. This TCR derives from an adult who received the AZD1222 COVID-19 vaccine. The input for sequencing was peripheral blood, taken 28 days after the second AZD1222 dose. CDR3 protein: CASSSLGQPRSGNTIYF. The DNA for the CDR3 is TGTGCCAGCAGTTCCCTAGGGCAGCCGCGCTCTGGAAACACCATATATTTT.